These T cell receptor beta chains were read from a single sample in a study of blood T cell repertoires in COVID-19. Clones were read by immunoSEQ multiplex PCR, and TCRdb kept only the in-frame ones, dropping some. In the table there are about 150,000 clones, 75% to 90% of which are singletons. Sequencing was done on a sample of peripheral blood. These receptors all stem from a man aged 80 or over with acute or convalescent COVID-19. Both conserved end residues are part of each CDR3. D genes are given only for firm matches. Where a row states a size, it is once, few, many or the class of an expanded clone; other rows omit it.

d_gene: TRBD1
abundance: NA
len: 16
j_gene: TRBJ1-1
v_gene: TRBV10-3
CDR3aa: CAISGATGRPNTEAFF
CDR3nt: TGTGCCATCAGTGGGGCGACAGGGAGACCGAACACTGAAGCTTTCTTT

d_gene: NA
abundance: few
len: 15
j_gene: TRBJ1-4
v_gene: TRBV28
CDR3aa: CASRPAGSGGEKLFF
CDR3nt: TGTGCCAGCAGGCCCGCGGGTTCGGGGGGAGAAAAACTGTTTTTT

d_gene: TRBD1
abundance: NA
len: 15
j_gene: TRBJ2-2
v_gene: TRBV27
CDR3aa: CASSSTGSGAGELFF
CDR3nt: TGTGCCAGCAGTTCGACAGGGTCTGGTGCCGGGGAGCTGTTTTTT

d_gene: NA
abundance: NA
len: 15
j_gene: TRBJ1-6
v_gene: TRBV2
CDR3aa: CARMGDDRNNSPLHF
CDR3nt: TGTGCCAGGATGGGGGACGACAGGAATAATTCACCCCTCCACTTT

d_gene: NA
abundance: once
len: 12
j_gene: TRBJ1-1
v_gene: TRBV6-5
CDR3aa: CASSLRRGEAFF
CDR3nt: TGTGCCAGCAGTTTAAGGCGAGGTGAAGCTTTCTTT

d_gene: TRBD1
abundance: NA
len: 14
j_gene: TRBJ1-2
v_gene: TRBV6-5
CDR3aa: CASSYSKQGYGYTF
CDR3nt: TGTGCCAGCAGTTACTCGAAACAGGGGTATGGCTACACCTTC

d_gene: TRBD2
abundance: NA
len: 17
j_gene: TRBJ2-5
v_gene: TRBV7-8
CDR3aa: CASSLGSVAGGWETQYF
CDR3nt: TGTGCCAGCAGCTTAGGTTCTGTAGCGGGGGGCTGGGAGACCCAGTACTTC

d_gene: NA
abundance: NA
len: 15
j_gene: TRBJ2-2
v_gene: TRBV28
CDR3aa: CASSLAGGSAGELFF
CDR3nt: TGTGCCAGCAGTTTAGCAGGGGGGTCGGCCGGGGAGCTGTTTTTT

d_gene: TRBD1
abundance: NA
len: 14
j_gene: TRBJ1-5
v_gene: TRBV2
CDR3aa: CASSGQGVGQPQHF
CDR3nt: TGTGCCAGCAGCGGACAGGGGGTAGGTCAGCCCCAGCATTTT

d_gene: NA
abundance: NA
len: 16
j_gene: TRBJ2-7
v_gene: TRBV28
CDR3aa: CASSLGGALARYEQYF
CDR3nt: TGTGCCAGCAGTTTAGGAGGGGCTCTAGCGAGATACGAGCAGTACTTC

d_gene: TRBD1
abundance: NA
len: 15
j_gene: TRBJ1-2
v_gene: TRBV28
CDR3aa: CASSVPTGQGYGYTF
CDR3nt: TGTGCCAGCAGTGTACCGACAGGGCAGGGCTATGGCTACACCTTC

d_gene: TRBD1
abundance: NA
len: 17
j_gene: TRBJ1-3
v_gene: TRBV30
CDR3aa: CAWSVGLTGHSGNTIYF
CDR3nt: TGTGCCTGGAGTGTAGGCCTGACAGGGCACTCTGGAAACACCATATATTTT

d_gene: NA
abundance: once
len: 12
j_gene: TRBJ2-5
v_gene: TRBV29-1
CDR3aa: CSVEKTGETQYF
CDR3nt: TGCAGCGTTGAGAAGACCGGGGAGACCCAGTACTTC

d_gene: NA
abundance: NA
len: 14
j_gene: TRBJ2-7
v_gene: TRBV18
CDR3aa: CASSPQEGDYEQYF
CDR3nt: TGTGCCAGCTCACCACAGGAAGGGGACTACGAGCAGTACTTC

d_gene: TRBD2
abundance: NA
len: 15
j_gene: TRBJ2-1
v_gene: TRBV11-3
CDR3aa: CASSHRTSGKDEQFF
CDR3nt: TGTGCCAGCAGTCATCGGACTAGCGGGAAGGATGAGCAGTTCTTC

d_gene: TRBD2
abundance: NA
len: 16
j_gene: TRBJ2-1
v_gene: TRBV7-7
CDR3aa: CASSPLAGTSADEQFF
CDR3nt: TGTGCTAGCAGCCCTCTCGCCGGGACTAGCGCCGATGAGCAGTTCTTC

d_gene: NA
abundance: once
len: 18
j_gene: TRBJ1-4
v_gene: TRBV7-2
CDR3aa: CASSLVRAGVRTNEKLFF
CDR3nt: TGTGCCAGCAGCCTGGTGAGGGCGGGGGTACGGACTAATGAAAAACTGTTTTTT

d_gene: TRBD1
abundance: NA
len: 14
j_gene: TRBJ1-4
v_gene: TRBV2
CDR3aa: CASSTQGPNEKLFF
CDR3nt: TGTGCCAGCAGTACACAGGGGCCTAATGAAAAACTGTTTTTT

d_gene: TRBD1
abundance: NA
len: 13
j_gene: TRBJ1-2
v_gene: TRBV28
CDR3aa: CASSTAGGNGYTF
CDR3nt: TGTGCCAGCAGCACCGCAGGGGGAAACGGCTACACCTTC

d_gene: TRBD1
abundance: NA
len: 15
j_gene: TRBJ2-5
v_gene: TRBV6-5
CDR3aa: CASSYSGTGGETQYF
CDR3nt: TGTGCCAGCAGTTACTCGGGAACAGGGGGAGAGACCCAGTACTTC

d_gene: NA
abundance: NA
len: 14
j_gene: TRBJ2-1
v_gene: TRBV9
CDR3aa: CASSESWGPGEQFF
CDR3nt: TGTGCCAGCAGCGAATCTTGGGGGCCGGGGGAGCAGTTCTTC

d_gene: TRBD2
abundance: NA
len: 17
j_gene: TRBJ2-3
v_gene: TRBV27
CDR3aa: CASSSLAGGGRTDTQYF
CDR3nt: TGTGCCAGCAGTTCCTTAGCGGGAGGGGGGCGTACAGATACGCAGTATTTT

d_gene: TRBD2
abundance: few
len: 17
j_gene: TRBJ2-2
v_gene: TRBV5-1
CDR3aa: CASSGTGTSGRTGELFF
CDR3nt: TGCGCCAGCAGCGGGACCGGGACTAGCGGGAGAACCGGGGAGCTGTTTTTT

d_gene: NA
abundance: NA
len: 11
j_gene: TRBJ2-1
v_gene: TRBV19
CDR3aa: CASNRNNEQFF
CDR3nt: TGTGCCAGTAATCGTAACAATGAGCAGTTCTTC

d_gene: TRBD2
abundance: NA
len: 15
j_gene: TRBJ2-7
v_gene: TRBV5-4
CDR3aa: CASSASTSGVYEQYF
CDR3nt: TGTGCCAGCAGCGCCTCAACTAGCGGGGTCTACGAGCAGTACTTC

d_gene: TRBD1
abundance: once
len: 17
j_gene: TRBJ1-5
v_gene: TRBV19
CDR3aa: CASSIILGQGDLRPQHF
CDR3nt: TGTGCCAGTAGTATAATTCTGGGACAGGGGGATCTTCGGCCCCAGCATTTT

d_gene: NA
abundance: NA
len: 12
j_gene: TRBJ1-2
v_gene: TRBV3-1/TRBV3-2
CDR3aa: CASSQGGTLVAF
CDR3nt: TGTGCCAGCAGCCAGGGGGGGACCCTTGTAGCCTTC

d_gene: NA
abundance: NA
len: 14
j_gene: TRBJ1-5
v_gene: TRBV7-9
CDR3aa: CASSLSGSDQPQHF
CDR3nt: TGTGCCAGCAGCTTGTCAGGGTCGGATCAGCCCCAGCATTTT

d_gene: NA
abundance: NA
len: 12
j_gene: TRBJ1-4
v_gene: TRBV27
CDR3aa: CASREYGEKLFF
CDR3nt: TGTGCCAGCAGGGAGTACGGTGAAAAACTGTTTTTT

d_gene: TRBD1
abundance: NA
len: 14
j_gene: TRBJ1-2
v_gene: TRBV5-1
CDR3aa: CASSFGTGGYGYTF
CDR3nt: TGCGCCAGCAGCTTCGGGACAGGGGGCTATGGCTACACCTTC

d_gene: TRBD1
abundance: NA
len: 17
j_gene: TRBJ1-6
v_gene: TRBV7-7
CDR3aa: CASSLGPHRDSGSPLHF
CDR3nt: TGTGCTAGCAGCTTAGGCCCTCACCGGGACAGTGGTTCACCCCTCCACTTT

d_gene: NA
abundance: NA
len: 14
j_gene: TRBJ2-1
v_gene: TRBV6-5
CDR3aa: CASRTRQGINEQFF
CDR3nt: TGTGCCAGTCGGACTCGGCAGGGGATCAATGAGCAGTTCTTC